The rows below give T cell receptor beta chains drawn from one sample of a study of T cells in Graves' hyperthyroidism and ophthalmopathy. TCRdb reprocessed the multiplex PCR reads via MiXCR and lists one record per CDR3 protein. The sample lists hundreds of thousands of distinct CDR3 sequences; 12% to 15% were seen once. Material for sequencing was blood. The source is a woman younger than 30 with Graves' hyperthyroidism. The CDR3 runs from the conserved cysteine through the conserved F or W. The D gene is left open where the match is weak. Rows may omit the clone size; those that give it use once, few, many or a size class.

d_gene	v_gene	j_gene	abundance	CDR3aa	CDR3nt
.	TRBV19	TRBJ1-2	few	CASSIFTENHGYTF	TGTGCCAGTAGTATATTCACAGAGAACCATGGCTACACCTTC
TRBD1	TRBV13	TRBJ1-1	many	CASSIRDRASTEAFF	TGTGCCAGCAGCATCCGGGACAGGGCGTCCACTGAAGCTTTCTTT
TRBD1	TRBV6-2/TRBV6-3	TRBJ1-1	.	CASSYSTRTGVEGAFF	TGTGCCAGCAGTTACTCGACCAGGACAGGGGTGGAAGGAGCTTTCTTT
.	TRBV7-6	TRBJ2-2	few	CASSLYAAGGGELFF	TGTGCCAGCAGCTTATACGCTGCGGGTGGCGGGGAGCTGTTTTTT
.	TRBV13	TRBJ1-1	few	CASSFPGGHTEAFF	TGTGCCAGCAGCTTCCCCGGAGGCCACACTGAAGCTTTCTTT
.	TRBV4-1	TRBJ2-1	few	CASSQDRYEQFF	TGCGCCAGCAGCCAAGATAGGTACGAGCAGTTCTTC
TRBD2	TRBV6-1	TRBJ2-1	.	CASSPVGLAAKQFF	TGTGCCAGCAGTCCCGTAGGACTAGCCGCTAAGCAGTTCTTC
.	TRBV20-1	TRBJ2-1	many	CSARYGSSYNEQFF	TGCAGTGCTAGGTACGGGAGCTCCTACAATGAGCAGTTCTTC
.	TRBV9	TRBJ1-1	few	CASSTDSGNTEAFF	TGTGCCAGCAGCACGGACAGCGGGAACACTGAAGCTTTCTTT
TRBD2	TRBV11-2	TRBJ2-5	.	CASSPGTSAYQETQYF	TGTGCCAGCAGCCCCGGGACTAGCGCCTACCAAGAGACCCAGTACTTC
.	TRBV12-3/TRBV12-4	TRBJ2-1	few	CASTKRSGSSSYNEQFF	TGTGCCAGCACTAAACGGAGTGGATCGAGCTCCTACAATGAGCAGTTCTTC
.	TRBV12-3/TRBV12-4	TRBJ2-3	.	CASSFARTRGGTQYF	TGTGCCAGCAGTTTTGCCCGGACCCGCGGTGGTACGCAGTATTTT
.	TRBV12-3/TRBV12-4	TRBJ2-7	.	CASSRAFPSDEQYF	TGTGCCAGCAGCCGGGCTTTTCCGTCGGACGAGCAGTACTTC
TRBD2	TRBV27	TRBJ2-5	many	CASSLLASGGGETQYF	TGTGCCAGCAGTTTATTGGCTAGCGGGGGGGGGGAGACCCAGTACTTC
.	TRBV6-1	TRBJ2-1	many	CASRSQASSSYNEQFF	TGTGCCAGCAGGAGCCAGGCTTCAAGCTCCTACAATGAGCAGTTCTTC
TRBD2	TRBV4-1	TRBJ2-7	few	CASSAITSGGTYEQYF	TGCGCCAGCAGCGCAATAACTAGCGGGGGAACCTACGAGCAGTACTTC
TRBD2	TRBV20-1	TRBJ2-3	many	CSEGGSGTDTQYF	TGCAGTGAAGGCGGGAGCGGGACAGATACGCAGTATTTT
TRBD2	TRBV20-1	TRBJ2-3	.	CSAGGTSGITDTQYF	TGCAGCGCTGGGGGGACTAGCGGCATCACAGATACGCAGTATTTT
TRBD2	TRBV12-3/TRBV12-4	TRBJ2-1	many	CASKARAGDGFNEQFF	TGTGCCAGCAAAGCACGAGCGGGAGACGGGTTTAATGAGCAGTTCTTC
TRBD2	TRBV7-8	TRBJ2-5	many	CASTRAGVETQYF	TGTGCCAGCACCCGAGCGGGAGTGGAGACCCAGTACTTC
.	TRBV11-2	TRBJ2-3	many	CASSLADWGTDTQYF	TGTGCCAGCAGCTTAGCTGACTGGGGCACAGATACGCAGTATTTT
TRBD2	TRBV9	TRBJ2-7	few	CASSVGTSGRKDEQYF	TGTGCCAGCAGCGTGGGGACTAGCGGGAGAAAGGACGAGCAGTACTTC
.	TRBV12-3/TRBV12-4	TRBJ1-1	few	CASTLRDGRGTEAFF	TGTGCCAGCACCCTGCGTGACGGTAGAGGCACTGAAGCTTTCTTT
.	TRBV4-1	TRBJ2-7	.	CASSQHPTGTNEQYF	TGCGCCAGCAGCCAGCACCCCACAGGGACGAACGAGCAGTACTTC
.	TRBV28	TRBJ1-3	many	CASSRGNSGNTIYF	TGTGCCAGCAGCCGGGGGAACTCTGGAAACACCATATATTTT